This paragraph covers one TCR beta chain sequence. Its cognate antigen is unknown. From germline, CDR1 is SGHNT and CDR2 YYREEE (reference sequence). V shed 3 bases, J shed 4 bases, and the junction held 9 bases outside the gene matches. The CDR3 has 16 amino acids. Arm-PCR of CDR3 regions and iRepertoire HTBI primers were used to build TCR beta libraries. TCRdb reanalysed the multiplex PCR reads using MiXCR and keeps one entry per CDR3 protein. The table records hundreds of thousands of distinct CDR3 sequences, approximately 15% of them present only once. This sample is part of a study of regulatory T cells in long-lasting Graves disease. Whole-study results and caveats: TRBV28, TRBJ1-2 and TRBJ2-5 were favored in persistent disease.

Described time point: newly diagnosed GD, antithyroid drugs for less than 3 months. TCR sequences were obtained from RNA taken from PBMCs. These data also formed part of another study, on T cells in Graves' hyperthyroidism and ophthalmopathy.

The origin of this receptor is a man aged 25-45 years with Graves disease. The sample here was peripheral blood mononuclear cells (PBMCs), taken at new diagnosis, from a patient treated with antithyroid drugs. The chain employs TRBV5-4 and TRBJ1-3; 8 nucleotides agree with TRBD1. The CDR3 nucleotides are TGTGCCAGCAGCTGGACAGGGAGATCGCGAGGAAACACCATATATTTT. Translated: CASSWTGRSRGNTIYF.